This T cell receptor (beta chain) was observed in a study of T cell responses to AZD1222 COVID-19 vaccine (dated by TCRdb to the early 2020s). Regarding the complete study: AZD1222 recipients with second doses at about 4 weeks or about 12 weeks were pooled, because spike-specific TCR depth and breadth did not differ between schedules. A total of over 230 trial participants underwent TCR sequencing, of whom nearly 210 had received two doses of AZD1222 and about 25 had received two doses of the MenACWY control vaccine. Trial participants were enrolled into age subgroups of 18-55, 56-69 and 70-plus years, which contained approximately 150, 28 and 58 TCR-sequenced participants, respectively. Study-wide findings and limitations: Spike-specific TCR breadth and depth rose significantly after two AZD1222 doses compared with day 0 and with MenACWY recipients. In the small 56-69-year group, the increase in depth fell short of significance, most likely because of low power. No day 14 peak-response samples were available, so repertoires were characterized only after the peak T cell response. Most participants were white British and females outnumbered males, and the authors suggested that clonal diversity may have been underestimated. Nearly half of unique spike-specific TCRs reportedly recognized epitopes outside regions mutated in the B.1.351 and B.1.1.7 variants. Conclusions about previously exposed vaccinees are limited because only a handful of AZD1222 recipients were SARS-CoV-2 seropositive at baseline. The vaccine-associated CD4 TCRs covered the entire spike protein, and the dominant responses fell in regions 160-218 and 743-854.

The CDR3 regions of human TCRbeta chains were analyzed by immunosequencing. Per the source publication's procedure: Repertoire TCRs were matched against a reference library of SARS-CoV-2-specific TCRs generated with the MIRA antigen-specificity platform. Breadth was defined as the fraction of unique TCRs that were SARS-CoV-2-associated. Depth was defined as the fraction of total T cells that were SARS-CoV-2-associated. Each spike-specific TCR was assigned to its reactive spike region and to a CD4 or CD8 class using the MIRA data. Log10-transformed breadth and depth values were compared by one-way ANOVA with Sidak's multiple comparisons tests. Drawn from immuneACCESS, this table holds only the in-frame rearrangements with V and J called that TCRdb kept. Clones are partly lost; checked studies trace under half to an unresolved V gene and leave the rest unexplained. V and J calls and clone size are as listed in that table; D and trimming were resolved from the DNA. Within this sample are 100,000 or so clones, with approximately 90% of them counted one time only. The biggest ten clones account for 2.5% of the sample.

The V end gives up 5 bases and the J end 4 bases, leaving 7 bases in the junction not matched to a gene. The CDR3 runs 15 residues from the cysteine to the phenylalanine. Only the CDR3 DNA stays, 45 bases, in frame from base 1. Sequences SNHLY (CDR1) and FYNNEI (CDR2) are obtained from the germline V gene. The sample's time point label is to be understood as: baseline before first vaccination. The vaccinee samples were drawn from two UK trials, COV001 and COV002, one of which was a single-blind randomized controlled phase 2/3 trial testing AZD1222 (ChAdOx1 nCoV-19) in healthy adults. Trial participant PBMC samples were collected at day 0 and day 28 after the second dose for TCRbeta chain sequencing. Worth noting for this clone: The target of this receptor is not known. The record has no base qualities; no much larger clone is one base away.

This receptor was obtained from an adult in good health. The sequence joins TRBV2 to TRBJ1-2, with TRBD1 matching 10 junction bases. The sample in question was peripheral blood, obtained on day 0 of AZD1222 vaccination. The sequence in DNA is TGTGCCAGCAGTAGGGGGGACAGGGGCGGCTATGGCTACACCTTC. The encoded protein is CASSRGDRGGYGYTF. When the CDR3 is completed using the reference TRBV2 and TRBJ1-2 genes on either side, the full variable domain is EPEVTQTPSHQVTQMGQEVILRCVPISNHLYFYWYRQILGQKVEFLVSFYNNEISEKSEIFDDQFSVERPDGSNFTLKIRSTKLEDSAMYFCASSRGDRGGYGYTFGSGTRLTVV.